One and the same sample provided the 13 T cell receptor beta chains below, sequenced in a study of shared clonotypes between healthy human individuals. Libraries were prepared by immunoSEQ multiplex PCR; TCRdb keeps only in-frame clonotypes and omits some of them. The profile shows 600,000 to 750,000 clones, roughly 91% of them singletons. Material for sequencing was memory CD8+ T cells from PBMCs. Regarding subset: CD45RO+ cells pooled with CCR7-negative TemRA cells. All receptors derive from a man aged 18 to 30 in good health. Some clones in this sample may be carry-over from other donors' samples.

This chain joins TRBV6-5 and TRBJ2-1; TRBD2 matches at 8 bases. This CDR3 has 16 residues. V trimming: 0 bases; J trimming: 9 bases; junction bases outside the gene matches: 10. Looked up from germline, CDR1 is MNHEY and CDR2 is SVGAGI. The CDR3 here is CASSYSREVVWGEQFF. CDR3 sequence (DNA): TGTGCCAGCAGTTACTCGCGGGAGGTCGTTTGGGGTGAGCAGTTCTTC.

As to this clone: Different DNA sequences within this sample yield the same CDR3. The gene calls are TRBV7-9 and TRBJ2-7; tentatively, D is TRBD1 (6 bases). Germline V gene data show CDR1 as SEHNR and CDR2 as FQNEAQ (reference sequence). The length of the CDR3 is 15 residues. V lost 2 bases and J lost 0, with 11 bases in between. CDR3 coding DNA: TGTGCCAGCAGCTTACTGGGACAAAGCTCCTACGAGCAGTACTTC. Residues: CASSLLGQSSYEQYF.

The gene calls are TRBV14 and TRBJ2-1; D assignment may be TRBD1 or TRBD2 (5 bases each). Trimming stripped 4 bases from V and 2 bases from J, with 15 bases between. Germline lookup yields CDR1 SGHDN and CDR2 FVKESK. This CDR3 has 16 residues. The CDR3 loop reads CASSPEWDAAYNEQFF. The CDR3 nucleotides are TGTGCCAGCAGCCCGGAATGGGACGCGGCCTACAATGAGCAGTTCTTC.

The chain couples TRBV12-5 to TRBJ2-3, with unresolved D. The CDR3 has 12 amino acids. The germline gives CDR1 LGHNT, CDR2 FRNRAP. V lost 6 bases and J 4 bases, leaving 8 bases between the germline ends. CDR3 in DNA: TGTGCTAGTGGGCATAGCTCAGATACGCAGTATTTT. Protein: CASGHSSDTQYF.

The chain recombines TRBV21-1 with TRBJ2-4; TRBD1, the D gene given by the table, was not confirmed from the DNA. TRBV21-1 is termed a pseudogene. The CDR3 spans 15 residues. CDR3 DNA sequence: TGTGCCAGCAGCAAAGTGGGGCCAGACAAAAACATTCAGTACTTC. Translated: CASSKVGPDKNIQYF.

CDR3 sequence reads: CASGLGHFNEKLFF. Written as DNA, the CDR3 is TGTGCCAGCGGGTTGGGGCACTTTAATGAAAAACTGTTTTTT. The chain links TRBV9 to TRBJ1-4; D perhaps matches TRBD1 (5 bases). V was shortened by 7 bases and J by 4 bases, with 14 bases between the two germline ends. CDR3 length equals 14 residues. Looked up from germline, CDR1 is SGDLS and CDR2 is YYNGEE.

The rearrangement uses TRBV5-1 and TRBJ2-7; 12 nucleotides match TRBD1. Trimming cost V 4 bases and J 2 bases; bases outside gene matches: 16. The CDR3 runs to 19 residues. CDR1 SGHRS and CDR2 YFSETQ come from the germline V gene. The CDR3 region is CASSHTPGQGASFTYEQYF. As DNA, the CDR3 is TGCGCCAGCAGCCACACCCCGGGACAGGGGGCTTCATTTACCTACGAGCAGTACTTC.

In its sample, this clone was seen once. The chain joins TRBV9 to TRBJ2-1, with 16 nucleotides matching TRBD2. Germline values: CDR1 SGDLS, CDR2 YYNGEE. CDR3 length: 19 residues. V was clipped by 4 bases and J by 8 bases; unmatched bases: 15. The CDR3 region has the DNA TGTGCCAGCAGCACTCGAGACGGGACTAGCGGGAGGGTGGAGCATGAGCAGTTCTTC. This codes for CASSTRDGTSGRVEHEQFF. Supplemented by reference TRBV9 and TRBJ2-1, the full variable domain reads DSGVTQTPKHLITATGQRVTLRCSPRSGDLSVYWYQQSLDQGLQFLIQYYNGEERAKGNILERFSAQQFPDLHSELNLSSLELGDSALYFCASSTRDGTSGRVEHEQFFGPGTRLTVL.

The rearrangement joins TRBV7-2 to TRBJ1-2; D not certain. The V end was cut by 1 base, the J end by 6 bases, with 12 bases between. Germline CDR1 is SGHTA and CDR2 is FQGNSA. CDR3 length: 14 amino acids. The CDR3 spells CASSLVVGGDGYTF. The DNA of the CDR3 is TGTGCCAGCAGCTTAGTCGTGGGCGGGGATGGCTACACCTTC.

V gene TRBV7-8 combines with J gene TRBJ2-7; tentatively, D is TRBD2 (7 bases). Germline CDR1 and CDR2: SGHVS and FQNEAQ. Deletions cut 4 bases from V and 2 bases from J, with 18 bases between. This CDR3 spans 16 amino acids. The CDR3 reads CASSSRWGREPYEQYF. CDR3 in DNA: TGTGCCAGCAGCTCCCGCTGGGGGCGGGAGCCCTACGAGCAGTACTTC.

The genes are TRBV28 and TRBJ2-7; 9 nucleotides line up with TRBD1. Germline CDR1 MDHEN, CDR2 SYDVKM. J lost 0 bases, V lost 8 bases, and 35 bases had no gene match. The CDR3 is 24 amino acids. CDR3 DNA sequence: TGTGCCAGCCAATTTCGCGCAGCCTTTTCCGTTATGGGACAGGGTGAAAAGAGCTCCTACGAGCAGTACTTC. Amino acids: CASQFRAAFSVMGQGEKSSYEQYF.

The CDR3 nucleotides read TGTGCCAGCAGCTTCTTTAGCGGGAGCTACGAGCAGTACTTC. It yields the protein CASSFFSGSYEQYF. The V gene is TRBV13, the J gene TRBJ2-7; 9 nucleotides line up with TRBD2. This CDR3 region has 14 residues. Germline CDR1 is PRHDT and CDR2 is FYEKMQ (reference sequence). With V trimmed by 3 bases and J by 3 bases, 3 bases remained unmatched.

A single count supports this clone. The chain has TRBV4-3 and TRBJ2-1, with D uncertain. The CDR3 length is 14 residues. The germline V gene has CDR1 LGHNA and CDR2 YSLEER. The V end was cut by 1 base, the J end by 8 bases, with 12 bases between. The CDR3 reads CASSQGRAYDEQFF. CDR3 DNA: TGCGCCAGCAGCCAAGGTAGAGCTTACGATGAGCAGTTCTTC.